The sequence of this TCR beta chain was determined in a study of Ad26.COV2.S vaccination and SARS-CoV-2 variants. This clone was seen a few times. Its target is unknown. Whole-study results and caveats: In vaccinated individuals, spike-specific CD8+ and CD4+ T cell responses reportedly displayed substantial breadth.

The germline V gene encodes CDR1 WSHSY and CDR2 SAAADI. The V end lost 10 bases, the J end lost 3 bases, and 13 bases lay between the germline ends. The CDR3 runs to 12 residues. Method: immunoSEQ multiplex PCR; TCRdb's copy keeps in-frame clones and lacks some. Altogether about 420,000 clones are present, approximately 88% being singletons, with the ten largest covering roughly 4%. Stated treatment: about 20 received Ad26.COV2.S at low or high dose, single or two shots; several received placebo; per-sample allocation not given. Specimens were obtained on day 63 following the first vaccine or placebo injection.

This receptor was obtained from a person between 18 and 60 years old who received the Ad26.COV2.S COVID-19 vaccine or a placebo. This specimen consisted of peripheral blood, obtained in a trial of Ad26.COV2.S vaccine versus placebo. V gene TRBV10-2 combines with J gene TRBJ2-7, with a tentative D call TRBD1 (5 bases). The CDR3 nucleotides read TGCGCCATCTCGGCGCAGGGCTACGAGCAGTACTTC. As protein: CAISAQGYEQYF.